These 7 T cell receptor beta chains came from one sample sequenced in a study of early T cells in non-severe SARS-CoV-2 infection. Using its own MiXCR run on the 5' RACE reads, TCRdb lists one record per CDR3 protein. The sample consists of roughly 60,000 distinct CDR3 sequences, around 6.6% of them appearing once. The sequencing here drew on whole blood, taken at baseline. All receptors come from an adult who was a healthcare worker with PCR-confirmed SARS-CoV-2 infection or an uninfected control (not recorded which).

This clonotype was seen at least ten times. CDR3 sequence reads: CASSVDGNTEAFF. CDR3 nucleotides: TGCGCCAGCAGCGTTGATGGGAACACTGAAGCTTTCTTT. The chain employs TRBV5-1 and TRBJ1-1, with D hard to call. This CDR3 contains 13 residues. Trimming cost V 4 bases and J 1 base, with 8 bases left between them. Germline CDR1 reads SGHRS; CDR2 reads YFSETQ.

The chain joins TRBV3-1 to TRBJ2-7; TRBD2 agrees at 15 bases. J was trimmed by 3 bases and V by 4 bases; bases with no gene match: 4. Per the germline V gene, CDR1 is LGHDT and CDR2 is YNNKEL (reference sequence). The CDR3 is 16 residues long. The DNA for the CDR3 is TGTGCCAGCAGCCCGGGACTAGCGGGGGGCGGCTACGAGCAGTACTTC. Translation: CASSPGLAGGGYEQYF.

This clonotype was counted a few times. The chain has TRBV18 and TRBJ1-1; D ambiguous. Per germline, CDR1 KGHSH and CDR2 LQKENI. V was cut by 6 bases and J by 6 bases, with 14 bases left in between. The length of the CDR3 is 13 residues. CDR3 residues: CASSLEWRAEAFF. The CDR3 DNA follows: TGTGCCAGCTCCCTCGAGTGGAGGGCTGAAGCTTTCTTT.

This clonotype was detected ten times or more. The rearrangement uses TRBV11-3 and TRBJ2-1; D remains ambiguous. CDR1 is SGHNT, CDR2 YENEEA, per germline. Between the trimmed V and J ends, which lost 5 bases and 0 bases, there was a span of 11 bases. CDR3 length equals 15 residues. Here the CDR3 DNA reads TGTGCCAGCAGCCCGGAGAGGAGCTCCTACAATGAGCAGTTCTTC. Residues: CASSPERSSYNEQFF.

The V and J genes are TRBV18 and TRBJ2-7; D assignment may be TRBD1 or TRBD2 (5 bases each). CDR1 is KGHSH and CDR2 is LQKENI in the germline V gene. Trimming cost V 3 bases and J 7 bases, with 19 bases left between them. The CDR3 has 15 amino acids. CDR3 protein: CASSPGSGTPREQYF. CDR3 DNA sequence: TGTGCCAGCTCACCGGGATCCGGGACGCCTCGGGAGCAGTACTTC.

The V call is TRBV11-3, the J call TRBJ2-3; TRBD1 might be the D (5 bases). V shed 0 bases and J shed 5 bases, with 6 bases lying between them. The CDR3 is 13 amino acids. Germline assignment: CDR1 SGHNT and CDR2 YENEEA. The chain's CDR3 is CASSLDREDTQYF. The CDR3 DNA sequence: TGTGCCAGCAGCTTAGACAGGGAAGATACGCAGTATTTT.

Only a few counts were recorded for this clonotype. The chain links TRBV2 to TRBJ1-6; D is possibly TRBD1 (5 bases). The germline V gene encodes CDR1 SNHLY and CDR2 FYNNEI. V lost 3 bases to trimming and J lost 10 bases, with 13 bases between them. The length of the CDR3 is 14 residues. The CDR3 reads CASSEMGLESPLHF. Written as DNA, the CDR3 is TGTGCCAGCAGTGAGATGGGACTGGAGTCACCCCTCCACTTT.